Sequencing of this TCR beta chain was carried out in a study of T cell repertoires in cytomegalovirus infection. In the study overall: Recently identified HLA-C-restricted and well-studied HLA-B-restricted CMV epitopes were used. Through public TCR beta signatures, both CMV infection and matching HLA type were indicated.

The CDR3 is 14 residues long. The V gene lost 6 bases and the J gene lost 5 bases, with 16 bases spanning the gap. Germline lookup yields CDR1 MNHNS and CDR2 SASEGT. TCRdb recomputed calls from the reads with MiXCR, one row per CDR3 protein. Altogether approximately 990,000 distinct CDR3 sequences are present, around a third being singletons, with the ten largest covering over 12%. A remark on this clonotype: Its antigen is unidentified.

This receptor was identified in a human donor in good health (CMV status not recorded). Some clones in this sample may be carry-over from other donors' samples. This chain links TRBV6-1 with TRBJ1-1, with no clear D. Sequencing was performed on cultured CD8+ T cells from PBMCs, taken from culture after CMV antigen stimulation. The DNA for the CDR3 is TGTGCCAGCAGCCCAACGGTGGGCCGAACTGAAGCTTTCTTT. It encodes CASSPTVGRTEAFF.